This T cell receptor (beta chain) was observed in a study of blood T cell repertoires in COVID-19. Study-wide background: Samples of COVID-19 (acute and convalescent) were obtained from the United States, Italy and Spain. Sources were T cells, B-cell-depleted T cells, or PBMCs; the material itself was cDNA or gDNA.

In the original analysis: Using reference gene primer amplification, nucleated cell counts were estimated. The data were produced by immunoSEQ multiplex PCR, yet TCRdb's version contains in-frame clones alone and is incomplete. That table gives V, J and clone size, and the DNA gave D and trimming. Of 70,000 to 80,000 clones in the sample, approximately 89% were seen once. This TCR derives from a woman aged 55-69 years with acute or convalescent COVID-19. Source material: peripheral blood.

This CDR3 reads CASSWWATSGGTELFF. In DNA form, the CDR3 reads TGTGCCAGCAGCTGGTGGGCGACTAGCGGGGGTACGGAGCTGTTTTTT. The rearrangement uses TRBV5-6 and TRBJ2-2, with TRBD2 matching over 12 bases. Per the germline V gene, CDR1 is SGHDT and CDR2 is YYEEEE. This CDR3 is 16 amino acids long. V lost 3 bases to trimming and J lost 10 bases; unmatched junction nucleotides: 10.